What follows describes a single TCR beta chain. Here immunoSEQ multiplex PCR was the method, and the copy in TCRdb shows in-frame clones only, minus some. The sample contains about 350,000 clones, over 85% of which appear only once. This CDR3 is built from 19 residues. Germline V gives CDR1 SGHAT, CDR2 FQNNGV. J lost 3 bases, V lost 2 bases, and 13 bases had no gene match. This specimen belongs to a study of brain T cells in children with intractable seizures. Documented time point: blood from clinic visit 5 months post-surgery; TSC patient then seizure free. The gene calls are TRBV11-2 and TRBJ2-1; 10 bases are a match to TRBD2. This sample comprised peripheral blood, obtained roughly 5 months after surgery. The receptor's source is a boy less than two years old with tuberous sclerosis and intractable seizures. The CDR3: CASSLIYGSGGTDYNEQFF. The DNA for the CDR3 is TGTGCCAGCAGCTTAATCTATGGTAGCGGGGGGACAGACTACAATGAGCAGTTCTTC.